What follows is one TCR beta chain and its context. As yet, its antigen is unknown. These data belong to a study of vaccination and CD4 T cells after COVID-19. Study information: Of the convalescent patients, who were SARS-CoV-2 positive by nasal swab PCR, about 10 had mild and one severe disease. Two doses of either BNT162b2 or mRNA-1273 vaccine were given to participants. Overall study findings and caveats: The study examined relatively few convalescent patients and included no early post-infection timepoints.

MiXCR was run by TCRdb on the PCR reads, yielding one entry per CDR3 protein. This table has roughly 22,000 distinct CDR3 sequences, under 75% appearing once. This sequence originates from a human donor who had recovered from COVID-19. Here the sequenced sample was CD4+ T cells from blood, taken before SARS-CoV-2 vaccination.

The CDR3 bases are TGTGCCAGCAGCTCCACAGGGGGAACCGGCGAGCAGTACTTC. Translation: CASSSTGGTGEQYF. The V gene is TRBV7-9, the J gene TRBJ2-7; TRBD1 agrees at 8 bases. Trimming cost V 4 bases and J 6 bases; bases outside gene matches: 8. The CDR3 is 14 amino acids. CDR1 and CDR2 (germline): SEHNR, FQNEAQ (reference sequence).